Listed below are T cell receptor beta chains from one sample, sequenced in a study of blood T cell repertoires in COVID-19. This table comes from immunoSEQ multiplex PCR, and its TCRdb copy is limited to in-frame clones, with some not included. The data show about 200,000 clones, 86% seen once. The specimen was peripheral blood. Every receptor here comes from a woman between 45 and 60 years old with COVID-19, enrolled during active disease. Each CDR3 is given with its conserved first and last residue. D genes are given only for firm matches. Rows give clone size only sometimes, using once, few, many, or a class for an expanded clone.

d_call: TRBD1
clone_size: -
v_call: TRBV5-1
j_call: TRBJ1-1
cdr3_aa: CASSLGQGITEAFF
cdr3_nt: TGCGCCAGCAGCCTGGGACAGGGGATAACTGAAGCTTTCTTT

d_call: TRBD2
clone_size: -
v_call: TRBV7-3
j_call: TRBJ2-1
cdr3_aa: CASSLGRGEQFF
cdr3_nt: TGTGCCAGCAGCTTGGGGAGGGGAGAGCAGTTCTTC

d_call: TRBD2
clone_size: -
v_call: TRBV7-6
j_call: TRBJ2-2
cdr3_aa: CASSSRTSGGTGELFF
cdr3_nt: TGTGCCAGCAGCTCCCGGACTAGCGGGGGCACCGGGGAGCTGTTTTTT

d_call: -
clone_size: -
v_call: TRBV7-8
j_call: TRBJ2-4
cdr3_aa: CASSLAFSGETYQYF
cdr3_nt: TGTGCCAGCAGCTTAGCGTTCTCGGGGGAGACTTATCAGTACTTC

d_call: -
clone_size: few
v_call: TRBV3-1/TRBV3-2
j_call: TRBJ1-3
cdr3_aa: CASSHGAAGMRNTIYF
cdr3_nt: TGTGCCAGCAGCCACGGAGCAGCGGGGATGAGAAACACCATATATTTT

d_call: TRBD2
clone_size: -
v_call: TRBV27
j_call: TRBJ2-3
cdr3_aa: CASSLRAGGRADTQYF
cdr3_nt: TGTGCCAGCAGTTTAAGAGCGGGGGGGCGGGCAGATACGCAGTATTTT

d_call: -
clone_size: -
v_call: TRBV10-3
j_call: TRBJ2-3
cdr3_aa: CAISVGGGWSDTQYF
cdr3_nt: TGTGCCATCAGTGTAGGCGGGGGCTGGTCAGATACGCAGTATTTT

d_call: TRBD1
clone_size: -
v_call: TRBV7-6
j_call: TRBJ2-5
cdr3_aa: CASSLFEGQPSPVTQYF
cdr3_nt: TGTGCCAGCAGCTTGTTCGAGGGACAGCCGAGCCCGGTGACCCAGTACTTC

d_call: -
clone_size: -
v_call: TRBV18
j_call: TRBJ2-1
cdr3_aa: CASSPYRGPDYNEQFF
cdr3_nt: TGTGCCAGCTCACCGTATCGGGGTCCCGACTACAATGAGCAGTTCTTC

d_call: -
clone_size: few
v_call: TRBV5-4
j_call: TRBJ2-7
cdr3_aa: CASSRAPSYEQYF
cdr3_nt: TGTGCCAGCAGCCGCGCCCCCTCCTACGAGCAGTACTTC

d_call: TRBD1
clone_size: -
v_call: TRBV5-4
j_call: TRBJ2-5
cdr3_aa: CASSPTGVETQYF
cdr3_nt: TGTGCCAGCAGCCCTACAGGGGTAGAGACCCAGTACTTC

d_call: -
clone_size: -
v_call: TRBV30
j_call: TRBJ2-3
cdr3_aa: CAWGRDTQYF
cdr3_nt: TGTGCCTGGGGTAGAGATACGCAGTATTTT

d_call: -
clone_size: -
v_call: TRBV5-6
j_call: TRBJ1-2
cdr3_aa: CASSLKTRGYGYTF
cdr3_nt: TGTGCCAGCAGCCTCAAGACGCGGGGCTATGGCTACACCTTC

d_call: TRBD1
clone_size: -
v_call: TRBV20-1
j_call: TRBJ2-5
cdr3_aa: CSASRQGLGETQYF
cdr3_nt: TGCAGTGCTAGTAGACAGGGGTTGGGCGAGACCCAGTACTTC

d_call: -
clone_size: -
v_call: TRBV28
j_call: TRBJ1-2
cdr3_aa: CASSLTATSINYGYTF
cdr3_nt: TGTGCCAGCAGTTTGACAGCGACTTCTATTAACTATGGCTACACCTTC

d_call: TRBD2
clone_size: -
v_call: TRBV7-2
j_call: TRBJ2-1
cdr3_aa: CASKRGSFDEQFF
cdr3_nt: TGTGCCAGCAAGCGGGGTAGCTTCGATGAGCAGTTCTTC

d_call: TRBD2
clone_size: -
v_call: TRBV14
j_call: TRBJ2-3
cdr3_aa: CASSKRGTQYF
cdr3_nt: TGTGCCAGCAGCAAGCGGGGGACGCAGTATTTT

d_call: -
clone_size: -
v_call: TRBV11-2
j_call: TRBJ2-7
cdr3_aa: CASSHGQPGGEQYF
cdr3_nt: TGTGCCAGCAGTCATGGACAGCCGGGGGGCGAGCAGTACTTC